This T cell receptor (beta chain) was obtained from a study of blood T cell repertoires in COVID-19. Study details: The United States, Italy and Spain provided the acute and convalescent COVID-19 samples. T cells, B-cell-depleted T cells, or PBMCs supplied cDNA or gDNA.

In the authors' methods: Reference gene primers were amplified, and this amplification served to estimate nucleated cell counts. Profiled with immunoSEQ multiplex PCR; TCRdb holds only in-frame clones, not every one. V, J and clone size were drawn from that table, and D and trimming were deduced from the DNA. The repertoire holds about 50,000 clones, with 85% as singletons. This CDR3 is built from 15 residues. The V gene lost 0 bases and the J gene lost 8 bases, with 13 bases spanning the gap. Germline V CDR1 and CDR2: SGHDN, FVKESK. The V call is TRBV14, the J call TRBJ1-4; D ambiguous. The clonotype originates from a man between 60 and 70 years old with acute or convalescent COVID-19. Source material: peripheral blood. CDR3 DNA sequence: TGTGCCAGCAGCCAAGATCTCTCAGCGAGAGAAAAACTGTTTTTT. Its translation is CASSQDLSAREKLFF.